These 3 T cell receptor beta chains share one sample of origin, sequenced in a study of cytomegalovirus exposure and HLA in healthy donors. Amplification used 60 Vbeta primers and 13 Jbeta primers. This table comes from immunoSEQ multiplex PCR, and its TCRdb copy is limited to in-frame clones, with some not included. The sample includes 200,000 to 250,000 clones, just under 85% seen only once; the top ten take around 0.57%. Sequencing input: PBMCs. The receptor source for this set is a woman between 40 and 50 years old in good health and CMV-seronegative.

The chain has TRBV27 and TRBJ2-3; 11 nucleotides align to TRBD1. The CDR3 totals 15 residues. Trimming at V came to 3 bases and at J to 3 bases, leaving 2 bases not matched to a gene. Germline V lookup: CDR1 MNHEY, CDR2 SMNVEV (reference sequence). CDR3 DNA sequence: TGTGCCAGCAGTTTTGGGGACAGGGGGACAGATACGCAGTATTTT. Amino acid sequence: CASSFGDRGTDTQYF.

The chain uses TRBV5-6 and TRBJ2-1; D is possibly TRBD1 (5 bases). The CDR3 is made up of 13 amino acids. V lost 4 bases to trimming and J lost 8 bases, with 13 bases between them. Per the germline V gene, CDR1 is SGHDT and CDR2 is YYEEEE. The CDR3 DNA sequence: TGTGCCAGCAGCGCCCTTGGGGCAGATGAGCAGTTCTTC. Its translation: CASSALGADEQFF.

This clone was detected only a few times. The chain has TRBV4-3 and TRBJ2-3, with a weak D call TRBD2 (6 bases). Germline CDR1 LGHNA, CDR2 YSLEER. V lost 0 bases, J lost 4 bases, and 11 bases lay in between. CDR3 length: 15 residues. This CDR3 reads CASSQDAQRADTQYF. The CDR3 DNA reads TGCGCCAGCAGCCAAGATGCCCAGCGGGCAGATACGCAGTATTTT.